The T cell receptor (beta chain) described here comes from a study of T cell responses to AZD1222 COVID-19 vaccine. Repertoires were generated with immunoSEQ multiplex PCR, while TCRdb's copy carries only in-frame clones and drops some. The sample carries roughly 140,000 clones, 75% to 85% recorded once. Concerning this clone itself: Its target is not known.

Trimming took 1 base from V and 4 from J, leaving 20 bases between them. This CDR3 contains 18 residues. CDR1 is SGHVS, CDR2 FNYEAQ, per germline. Study-wide findings and caveats: White British ancestry dominated among donors, who included more females, and clonal diversity was possibly underestimated.

The chain uses TRBV7-6 and TRBJ1-3; D not certain. The sequencing used peripheral blood, collected on day 0 of MenACWY control vaccination. This sequence originates from an adult in good health. CDR3 protein: CASSLGPLFVERGNTIYF. The CDR3 DNA sequence: TGTGCCAGCAGCTTAGGCCCCCTGTTCGTTGAGAGGGGAAACACCATATATTTT.